Below are 20 T cell receptor beta chains sequenced from a single sample in a study of cytomegalovirus exposure and HLA in healthy donors. The PCR ran on 60 Vbeta and 13 Jbeta primers. Sequenced by immunoSEQ multiplex PCR; TCRdb stores in-frame clones only, minus some. The data contain about 170,000 clones, approximately 80% of them singletons. The specimen was PBMCs. These receptors all stem from a male donor in good health and CMV-seronegative.

On this clone itself: Germline and junction disagree at one end, which may indicate a read error. This chain's CDR3 is CASSSDPGQGGTQYF. CDR3 bases: TGTGCTAGCAGCTCCGACCCGGGACAGGGAGGGACCCAGTACTTC. This chain uses TRBV7-7 with TRBJ2-5; 9 bases map to TRBD1. CDR3 size: 15 residues. CDR1 and CDR2 (germline): SSHAT, FNYEAQ (reference sequence). Supplemented by reference TRBV7-7 and TRBJ2-5, the full variable domain reads GAGVSQSPRYKVTKRGQDVTLRCDPISSHATLYWYQQALGQGPEFLTYFNYEAQPDKSGLPSDRFSAERPEGSISTLTIQRTEQRDSAMYRCASSSDPGQGGTQYFGPGTRLLVL.

This chain joins TRBV15 and TRBJ2-2, with D maybe TRBD1 (5 bases). The V end lost 4 bases, the J end lost 1 base, and 7 bases lay between the germline ends. Germline assignment: CDR1 LNHNV and CDR2 YYDKDF (reference sequence). This CDR3 region has 14 residues. DNA of the CDR3: TGTGCCACCAGCACTGACAGGAACACCGGGGAGCTGTTTTTT. Residues: CATSTDRNTGELFF.

The V call is TRBV10-1, the J call TRBJ1-4, with 7 bases fitting TRBD1. With V trimmed by 10 bases and J by 8 bases, 7 bases remained unmatched. The CDR3 is made up of 12 amino acids. Germline V lookup: CDR1 WNHNN, CDR2 SYGVQD (reference sequence). CDR3 amino acids: CAINRGREKLFF. CDR3 nucleotide sequence: TGCGCCATAAACAGGGGCAGGGAAAAACTGTTTTTT.

The chain uses TRBV9 and TRBJ2-5; 9 bases are shared with TRBD2. CDR1 is SGDLS and CDR2 is YYNGEE in the germline V gene. The CDR3 is made up of 15 amino acids. V lost 3 bases to trimming and J lost 5 bases; unmatched junction nucleotides: 8. The CDR3 sequence is CASSDGGGAEETQYF. DNA for the CDR3: TGTGCCAGCAGCGACGGCGGGGGGGCGGAGGAGACCCAGTACTTC.

DNA for the CDR3: TGTGCCAGCAGGGAGGGACGGCTAAATTCACCCCTCCACTTT. Residues: CASREGRLNSPLHF. The rearrangement joins TRBV6-5 to TRBJ1-6; perhaps TRBD1 as D (5 bases). V shed 6 bases and J shed 7 bases, with 13 bases lying between them. The CDR3 extends over 14 amino acids. Germline V lookup: CDR1 MNHEY, CDR2 SVGAGI.

This clone showed up just a few times. V is TRBV5-8 and J is TRBJ2-7; D ambiguous. The V end was cut by 3 bases, the J end by 2 bases, with 3 bases between. Germline V lookup: CDR1 SGHTS, CDR2 YDEGEE. There are 11 residues in the CDR3. The DNA for the CDR3 is TGTGCCAGCAGCTCTACCTACGAGCAGTACTTC. Its translation: CASSSTYEQYF.

V gene TRBV9 combines with J gene TRBJ2-5, with 7 bases that match TRBD2. This CDR3 is 16 amino acids long. V lost 4 bases to trimming and J lost 3 bases; unmatched junction nucleotides: 12. Germline V gene lookup returns CDR1 SGDLS and CDR2 YYNGEE. CDR3 sequence: CASSRLGGGTKETQYF. The CDR3 bases are TGTGCCAGCAGCCGTCTGGGGGGAGGGACCAAAGAGACCCAGTACTTC. The whole variable domain, remainder taken from reference TRBV9 and TRBJ2-5, is DSGVTQTPKHLITATGQRVTLRCSPRSGDLSVYWYQQSLDQGLQFLIQYYNGEERAKGNILERFSAQQFPDLHSELNLSSLELGDSALYFCASSRLGGGTKETQYFGPGTRLLVL.

About this clone itself: The junction departs from germline at one end; a sequencing error may be responsible. The chain couples TRBV7-2 to TRBJ2-1; D possibly corresponds to TRBD1 (6 bases). This CDR3 has 12 amino acids. Germline lookup yields CDR1 SGHTA and CDR2 FQGNSA. The CDR3 protein is CASRGAYHEQFF. Here the CDR3 DNA reads TGTGCCAGCAGGGGGGCCTACCATGAGCAGTTCTTC.

V usage is TRBV20-1 and J usage is TRBJ2-7; no clear D gene. CDR1 is DFQATT and CDR2 is SNEGSKA in the germline V gene (reference sequence). CDR3 length: 10 residues. CDR3 region: CMIRGYEQYF. The DNA for the CDR3 is TGCATGATTCGCGGTTACGAGCAGTACTTC.

The V gene is TRBV7-9, the J gene TRBJ1-5; 10 nucleotides agree with TRBD1. Germline CDR1 SEHNR, CDR2 FQNEAQ (reference sequence). The junction had 9 bases not matched to a gene; V was cut back by 3 bases and J by 4 bases. This CDR3 spans 17 amino acids. The CDR3 here is CASSFYRDRGSNQPQHF. CDR3 DNA: TGTGCCAGCAGCTTTTACCGGGACAGGGGATCGAATCAGCCCCAGCATTTT.

This clone was seen more than once but under ten times. The chain employs TRBV4-3 and TRBJ2-7, with D unresolved. The CDR3 has 13 amino acids. Between the trimmed V and J ends, which lost 0 bases and 5 bases, there was a span of 8 bases. The V gene's germline CDR1 is LGHNA and CDR2 YSLEER. CDR3 region: CASSQDLGHEQYF. The CDR3 region has the DNA TGCGCCAGCAGCCAAGATTTGGGCCACGAGCAGTACTTC.

The chain joins TRBV6-1 to TRBJ1-1, with D possibly TRBD1 on 6 matching bases. The CDR3 has 13 residues. Germline CDR1 and CDR2: MNHNS and SASEGT. V lost 6 bases, J lost 2 bases, and 10 bases lay in between. CDR3 sequence (DNA): TGTGCCAGCAGACAGGGAACTAACACTGAAGCTTTCTTT. Its translation is CASRQGTNTEAFF.

The chain employs TRBV15 and TRBJ1-4, with D maybe TRBD1 (6 bases). CDR3 size: 15 residues. The germline V gene has CDR1 LNHNV and CDR2 YYDKDF (reference sequence). Trimming removed 0 bases from V and 5 bases from J, with 10 bases in between. The CDR3 sequence: CATSRDRGPNEKLFF. In DNA form, the CDR3 reads TGTGCCACCAGCAGAGACAGGGGCCCGAATGAAAAACTGTTTTTT.

This sequence joins TRBV14 and TRBJ1-1; 7 bases match TRBD1. This CDR3 is 12 amino acids long. The trim removed 3 bases at V and 7 bases at J, leaving 2 bases unmatched. Germline CDR1 SGHDN, CDR2 FVKESK. The CDR3 bases are TGTGCCAGCAGCCATGGGACAGTTGAAGCTTTCTTT. This encodes CASSHGTVEAFF. The full variable domain, rest sourced from reference TRBV14 and TRBJ1-1, is EAGVTQFPSHSVIEKGQTVTLRCDPISGHDNLYWYRRVMGKEIKFLLHFVKESKQDESGMPNNRFLAERTGGTYSTLKVQPAELEDSGVYFCASSHGTVEAFFGQGTRLTVV.

This clone has just a few counts. The rearrangement uses TRBV18 and TRBJ1-1; no firm D call. The CDR3 consists of 14 residues. Per the germline V gene, CDR1 is KGHSH and CDR2 is LQKENI. V gave up 3 bases and J gave up 0 bases, with 8 bases separating them. Written as DNA, the CDR3 is TGTGCCAGCTCACCCACAACGTTGAACACTGAAGCTTTCTTT. It is translated as CASSPTTLNTEAFF.

This clone came up once. The V and J genes are TRBV6-1 and TRBJ2-5, with 10 bases fitting TRBD2. CDR3 size: 13 residues. Germline CDR1 MNHNS, CDR2 SASEGT. Trimming took 6 bases from V and 5 from J; bases not matched to a gene: 3. The CDR3 region is CASSKRGGETQYF. In DNA form, the CDR3 reads TGTGCCAGCAGCAAGCGGGGGGGCGAGACCCAGTACTTC.

This chain links TRBV6-1 with TRBJ2-3; D might be TRBD2 (5 bases). Germline CDR1 reads MNHNS; CDR2 reads SASEGT. V was clipped by 2 bases and J by 2 bases, with 11 bases between them. The CDR3 spans 15 residues. CDR3 in DNA: TGTGCCAGCAGTGAATGGATGAGGGACACAGATACGCAGTATTTT. Protein: CASSEWMRDTDTQYF.

This clone was observed once. This rearrangement joins TRBV10-2 to TRBJ2-1; the D gene is possibly TRBD2 (7 bases). The CDR3 contains 11 residues. V was pared by 11 bases and J by 6 bases, with 11 bases between. The V gene's germline CDR1 is WSHSY and CDR2 SAAADI. Here the CDR3 reads CASGGPNEQFF. CDR3 coding DNA: TGCGCCTCCGGGGGGCCCAATGAGCAGTTCTTC.

This chain uses TRBV19 with TRBJ1-6, with 7 bases fitting TRBD1. V trimming: 5 bases; J trimming: 13 bases; junction bases outside the gene matches: 8. The CDR3 sequence is 13 residues long. The germline V gene has CDR1 LNHDA and CDR2 SQIVND (reference sequence). As DNA, the CDR3 is TGTGCCAGTAGTGGACAGGCCCGTTTGCCCCTCCACTTT. Its protein product is CASSGQARLPLHF.

This clone has only a few counts. The rearrangement joins TRBV7-9 to TRBJ1-4, with 8 bases lining up with TRBD1. This CDR3 spans 13 amino acids. Per germline, CDR1 SEHNR and CDR2 FQNEAQ (reference sequence). The trim removed 5 bases at V and 8 bases at J, leaving 4 bases unmatched. The CDR3 DNA reads TGTGCCAGCAGCGGACAGGGTGAGGAAAAACTGTTTTTT. Translation: CASSGQGEEKLFF.